Listed below are T cell receptor beta chains from one sample, sequenced in a study of OX40 agonist ivuxolimab in advanced cancers. Profiled with immunoSEQ multiplex PCR; TCRdb holds only in-frame clones, not every one. The table includes tens of thousands of clones, roughly 81% detected once. The source was CD4+ or CD8+ T cells sorted from blood, collected in a trial of the OX40 agonist ivuxolimab. The source is an adult with an advanced solid tumor such as melanoma, head and neck, liver or kidney cancer. Both conserved end residues are trimmed from each CDR3. Fields, in order: V gene, clone size, CDR3 length, J gene, CDR3 protein. Clone size appears in some rows only: once, few, many, or a class for an expanded clone.

TRBV11-3	NA	13	TRBJ2-3	ASSSALERTDTQY
TRBV14	NA	13	TRBJ2-3	ASSQQDRDADTQY
TRBV2	NA	12	TRBJ1-2	ASSEGRANYGYT
TRBV27	NA	12	TRBJ2-1	ASSFAAGVDEQF
TRBV9	NA	14	TRBJ2-6	ASSEGHISGANVLT
TRBV7-9	NA	9	TRBJ2-7	ASTLYYEQY
TRBV7-2	NA	12	TRBJ2-5	ASSPGTDGETQY
TRBV4-3	NA	16	TRBJ2-5	ASSQEGPIGRGAETQY
TRBV7-6	NA	13	TRBJ2-7	ASSPGAGVGYEQY
TRBV27	NA	14	TRBJ1-4	ASSSRQGGRWEKLF
TRBV5-4	NA	12	TRBJ2-7	ASKVSGDPYEQY
TRBV19	once	13	TRBJ1-1	ASSPGQLATTEAF
TRBV28	NA	12	TRBJ2-7	ASSLTSGLYEQY
TRBV4-2	few	13	TRBJ2-1	ASSQNGAGGDEQF
TRBV7-3	once	13	TRBJ2-5	ASSLSGGHQETQY
TRBV30	NA	11	TRBJ2-5	AWRAKVRVTQY
TRBV4-3	NA	14	TRBJ2-1	ASSQDPAGEYNEQF
TRBV9	NA	12	TRBJ2-7	ASSVAGQDYEQY
TRBV7-2	once	12	TRBJ2-1	ASSSWTSANEQF
TRBV2	NA	9	TRBJ1-6	ASSWNSPLH
TRBV4-1	NA	13	TRBJ1-1	ASSQKQGADTEAF
TRBV2	NA	15	TRBJ1-2	ASSEAAGTTSRGGYT
TRBV19	NA	13	TRBJ1-5	ASRWGAYSNQPQH
TRBV25-1	many	10	TRBJ2-7	ASSLSSYEQY
TRBV5-4	NA	11	TRBJ1-4	ASSLGQQEKLF
TRBV7-2	NA	17	TRBJ2-3	ASSLVSAGALSSTDTQY
TRBV7-9	NA	14	TRBJ2-7	ASISYSAPRAYEQY
TRBV28	NA	15	TRBJ2-7	ASIQTQGRTSSYEQY
TRBV6-1	NA	13	NA	ASSELAGGSYEQY
TRBV7-9	NA	12	TRBJ2-7	ASSSGRRPHEQY
TRBV28	NA	14	TRBJ2-3	ASSLWVGGIADTQY
TRBV10-3	NA	13	TRBJ2-7	AISAGQGGPYEQY
TRBV19	once	14	TRBJ2-1	ASSIKSLAGVDEQF
TRBV2	NA	14	TRBJ2-1	ASSYPLAVAANEQF
TRBV9	NA	15	TRBJ1-1	ASSPRTGATSGTEAF
TRBV10-1	NA	10	TRBJ2-1	ASSEYRNEQF
TRBV27	NA	11	TRBJ1-2	ASSLGAEYGYT
TRBV27	NA	13	TRBJ1-4	ASSSIRGGGEKLF
TRBV27	NA	13	TRBJ1-2	ASSPTGTGRPGYT
TRBV14	NA	14	TRBJ2-7	ASSPYDGQGIDEQY
TRBV4-1	few	13	TRBJ2-5	ASSQDMALGETQY
TRBV19	NA	12	TRBJ1-1	ASSRGTFAREAF
TRBV7-2	NA	14	TRBJ1-1	ASSPSLAYYNTEAF
TRBV27	NA	11	TRBJ2-7	ASSLSRVNEQY
TRBV28	NA	13	TRBJ2-7	ASSLDRQGAHEQY
TRBV9	NA	13	TRBJ2-3	ASSSRLGGLHTQY
TRBV4-3	NA	14	TRBJ1-3	ASSLRGSSSGNTIY
TRBV7-2	NA	14	TRBJ1-2	ASSSTKQGAQGGYT
TRBV6-1	NA	11	TRBJ2-7	ASRPRRDYEQY
TRBV15	NA	15	TRBJ2-4	ATSRGLGDLAKNIQY
TRBV5-6	NA	9	TRBJ2-7	ASSWTFEQY
TRBV2	NA	10	TRBJ2-7	ASDRDDYEQY
TRBV7-6	NA	11	TRBJ1-5	ASSLNDFEPQH
TRBV7-8	medium-sized	12	TRBJ2-7	ASSPGGGGYEQY
TRBV21-1	NA	11	TRBJ2-6	ASSPRGADVLT
TRBV9	NA	13	TRBJ1-1	ASSVELWGWTEAF
TRBV7-2	NA	11	TRBJ2-7	ASSLGMGYEQY
TRBV7-6	NA	13	TRBJ2-7	ASSAGTGGKYEQY
TRBV7-9	NA	14	TRBJ2-1	ASSLEGLAGGNEQF